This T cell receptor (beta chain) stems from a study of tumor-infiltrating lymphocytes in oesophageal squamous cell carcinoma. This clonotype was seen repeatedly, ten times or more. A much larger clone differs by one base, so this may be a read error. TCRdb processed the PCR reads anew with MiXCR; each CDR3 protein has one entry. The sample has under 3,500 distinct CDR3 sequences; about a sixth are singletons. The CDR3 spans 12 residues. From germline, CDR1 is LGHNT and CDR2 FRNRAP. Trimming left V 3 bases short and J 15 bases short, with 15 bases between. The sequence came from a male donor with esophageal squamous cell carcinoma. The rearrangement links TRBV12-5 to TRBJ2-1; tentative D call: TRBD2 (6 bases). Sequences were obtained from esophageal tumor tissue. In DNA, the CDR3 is TGTGCTAGTGGTTTTTGGTCCTACGGGGGGTTCTTC. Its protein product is CASGFWSYGGFF.